This TCR beta chain is drawn from a study of blood T cell repertoires in COVID-19. On the study more broadly: Acute and convalescent COVID-19 samples came from the United States, Italy and Spain. T cells, B-cell-depleted T cells, or PBMCs provided the cDNA or gDNA that served as material.

In the authors' methods: Amplification of reference gene primers provided the estimated nucleated cell counts. Assay: immunoSEQ multiplex PCR; the TCRdb copy retains only in-frame clones and omits some. The DNA was the basis for D and trimming; V, J and clone size are from that table. The data hold fewer than 200,000 clones, with approximately 86% observed a single time. This CDR3 has 14 amino acids. V was shortened by 6 bases and J by 3 bases, with 11 bases between the two germline ends. Germline V CDR1 and CDR2: MNHEY, SVGAGI. The chain carries TRBV6-5 and TRBJ1-4, with D perhaps matching TRBD1 (6 bases). Material for sequencing was peripheral blood. The source is a man in his 60s who had recovered from COVID-19. CDR3 region: CASSPRQANEKLFF. CDR3 bases: TGTGCCAGCAGCCCCCGACAGGCTAATGAAAAACTGTTTTTT.